This TCR beta chain was captured in a study of CD8 T cells in Susac syndrome. The CD8+ and CD4+ T cells were isolated magnetically using a negative isolation approach, whereas the TEMRA cells were enriched by FACS. An amount of RNA that ranged from roughly 0.5 to 1 ug was reverse transcribed with random hexamers. A single record per CDR3 protein comes from TCRdb applying MiXCR to the immunoSEQ multiplex PCR reads. The table lists about 140,000 distinct CDR3 sequences, around 96% of them singletons. CDR1 and CDR2 from the germline V gene are SGHTA and FQGTGA. With V trimmed by 4 bases and J by 10 bases, 5 bases remained unmatched. CDR3 length: 13 residues.

The rearrangement joins TRBV7-3 to TRBJ2-1; 9 bases are a match to TRBD2. Sequencing used CD4+ T cells from PBMCs. This receptor was identified in a human donor with multiple sclerosis. For the CDR3, the DNA is TGTGCCAGCAGCTCCTTAACTAGCGGGGAGCAGTTCTTC. It specifies CASSSLTSGEQFF.